Listed below are T cell receptor beta chains from one sample, sequenced in a study of OX40 agonist ivuxolimab in advanced cancers. The table came from immunoSEQ multiplex PCR; TCRdb's copy has only in-frame clones and leaves some out. The sample contains more than 50,000 clones, 85% of which appear only once. Sample: CD4+ or CD8+ T cells sorted from blood, taken in a trial of the OX40 agonist ivuxolimab. These receptors originate from an adult with an advanced solid tumor such as melanoma, head and neck, liver or kidney cancer. Both conserved end residues are part of each CDR3. D genes are given only for firm matches. Rows give clone size only sometimes, using once, few, many, or a class for an expanded clone.

cdr3_aa: CASSPRTSGSDTGELFF
cdr3_nt: TGTGCCAGCAGCCCTAGGACTAGCGGGAGTGATACCGGGGAGCTGTTTTTT
j_call: TRBJ2-2
cdr3_length: 17
v_call: TRBV7-3
clone_size: .
d_call: TRBD2

cdr3_aa: CASSRGRGITDTQYF
cdr3_nt: TGTGCCAGCAGCCGGGGGCGGGGGATCACAGATACGCAGTATTTT
j_call: TRBJ2-3
cdr3_length: 15
v_call: TRBV13
clone_size: .
d_call: .

cdr3_aa: CASSMHVANYGYTF
cdr3_nt: TGTGCCAGTAGTATGCACGTCGCTAACTATGGCTACACCTTC
j_call: TRBJ1-2
cdr3_length: 14
v_call: TRBV19
clone_size: once
d_call: .

cdr3_aa: CASSIGTRLTETQYF
cdr3_nt: TGTGCCAGTAGTATTGGGACTAGGCTCACAGAGACCCAGTACTTC
j_call: TRBJ2-5
cdr3_length: 15
v_call: TRBV19
clone_size: .
d_call: TRBD2

cdr3_aa: CASSLLAGVEQFF
cdr3_nt: TGTGCCAGCAGCTTACTAGCGGGGGTTGAGCAGTTCTTC
j_call: TRBJ2-1
cdr3_length: 13
v_call: TRBV6-6
clone_size: few
d_call: TRBD2

cdr3_aa: CASSEWTYNEQFF
cdr3_nt: TGTGCCAGCAGTGAATGGACCTACAATGAGCAGTTCTTC
j_call: TRBJ2-1
cdr3_length: 13
v_call: TRBV6-1
clone_size: .
d_call: .

cdr3_aa: CASRGEGQVNTEAFF
cdr3_nt: TGTGCCAGCAGAGGAGAGGGACAAGTGAACACTGAAGCTTTCTTT
j_call: TRBJ1-1
cdr3_length: 15
v_call: TRBV28
clone_size: .
d_call: .

cdr3_aa: CASLGSFGYTF
cdr3_nt: TGTGCCAGCCTGGGATCGTTTGGCTACACCTTC
j_call: TRBJ1-2
cdr3_length: 11
v_call: TRBV28
clone_size: few
d_call: .

cdr3_aa: CASRHDRTANYGYTF
cdr3_nt: TGTGCCAGCAGACACGACAGGACCGCTAACTATGGCTACACCTTC
j_call: TRBJ1-2
cdr3_length: 15
v_call: TRBV6-1
clone_size: .
d_call: .

cdr3_aa: CASSLRQGVDTEAFF
cdr3_nt: TGTGCCAGCAGCCTCAGACAGGGCGTCGACACTGAAGCTTTCTTT
j_call: TRBJ1-1
cdr3_length: 15
v_call: TRBV7-9
clone_size: .
d_call: TRBD1

cdr3_aa: CASSTGRGNTIYF
cdr3_nt: TGTGCCAGCAGCACCGGACGGGGAAACACCATATATTTT
j_call: TRBJ1-3
cdr3_length: 13
v_call: TRBV6-5
clone_size: .
d_call: .

cdr3_aa: CASSLSRVYEQYF
cdr3_nt: TGTGCCAGCAGCTTATCCAGGGTCTACGAGCAGTACTTC
j_call: TRBJ2-7
cdr3_length: 13
v_call: TRBV11-1
clone_size: .
d_call: .

cdr3_aa: CASSSQGIVGGYTF
cdr3_nt: TGTGCCAGCAGTTCACAGGGAATCGTAGGCGGCTACACCTTC
j_call: TRBJ1-2
cdr3_length: 14
v_call: TRBV2
clone_size: .
d_call: .

cdr3_aa: CSVGDNYEQYF
cdr3_nt: TGCAGCGTTGGGGACAACTACGAGCAGTACTTC
j_call: TRBJ2-7
cdr3_length: 11
v_call: TRBV29-1
clone_size: .
d_call: .

cdr3_aa: CASSFYRDRNTEAFF
cdr3_nt: TGTGCCAGCAGCTTCTACCGGGACAGGAACACTGAAGCTTTCTTT
j_call: TRBJ1-1
cdr3_length: 15
v_call: TRBV11-2
clone_size: .
d_call: TRBD1

cdr3_aa: CASSESGANEQFF
cdr3_nt: TGTGCCAGCAGTGAATCAGGGGCCAATGAGCAGTTCTTC
j_call: TRBJ2-1
cdr3_length: 13
v_call: TRBV6-1
clone_size: .
d_call: .

cdr3_aa: CASSIDSGFRTGELFF
cdr3_nt: TGTGCCAGTAGTATAGATTCCGGGTTCAGGACCGGGGAGCTGTTTTTT
j_call: TRBJ2-2
cdr3_length: 16
v_call: TRBV19
clone_size: .
d_call: .

cdr3_aa: CASSQDTRYEQYF
cdr3_nt: TGTGCCAGCAGCCAGGACACACGCTACGAGCAGTACTTC
j_call: TRBJ2-7
cdr3_length: 13
v_call: TRBV28
clone_size: .
d_call: .

cdr3_aa: CASSLDRQLYGYTF
cdr3_nt: TGTGCCAGCAGCTTAGACAGACAACTCTATGGCTACACCTTC
j_call: TRBJ1-2
cdr3_length: 14
v_call: TRBV7-9
clone_size: few
d_call: .

cdr3_aa: CASRPGTGGSLLLQYF
cdr3_nt: TGTGCCAGCAGGCCTGGAACAGGGGGCTCCCTATTATTGCAGTATTTT
j_call: TRBJ2-3
cdr3_length: 16
v_call: TRBV5-6
clone_size: .
d_call: TRBD1

cdr3_aa: CASSPRETQYF
cdr3_nt: TGTGCCAGCAGCCCTCGGGAGACCCAGTACTTC
j_call: TRBJ2-5
cdr3_length: 11
v_call: TRBV28
clone_size: .
d_call: .

cdr3_aa: CASSHDRSPETQYF
cdr3_nt: TGTGCCAGCAGTCATGACAGGTCGCCAGAGACCCAGTACTTC
j_call: TRBJ2-5
cdr3_length: 14
v_call: TRBV5-8
clone_size: .
d_call: .

cdr3_aa: CASSRTRRTEAFF
cdr3_nt: TGTGCCAGCAGCCGAACCAGACGGACTGAAGCTTTCTTT
j_call: TRBJ1-1
cdr3_length: 13
v_call: TRBV28
clone_size: .
d_call: .

cdr3_aa: CASSSGQKGEKLFF
cdr3_nt: TGCGCCAGCAGCTCGGGACAGAAGGGCGAAAAACTGTTTTTT
j_call: TRBJ1-4
cdr3_length: 14
v_call: TRBV5-1
clone_size: .
d_call: TRBD1

cdr3_aa: CAWSPRPKPYEQYF
cdr3_nt: TGTGCCTGGAGTCCACGACCCAAGCCGTACGAGCAGTACTTC
j_call: TRBJ2-7
cdr3_length: 14
v_call: TRBV30
clone_size: few
d_call: .

cdr3_aa: CASRDRDSEGAETQYF
cdr3_nt: TGTGCCAGCAGAGACCGGGACTCAGAGGGGGCGGAGACCCAGTACTTC
j_call: TRBJ2-5
cdr3_length: 16
v_call: TRBV5-6
clone_size: .
d_call: .

cdr3_aa: CASSLWTGGTNTEAFF
cdr3_nt: TGTGCCAGCAGCTTATGGACAGGGGGCACGAACACTGAAGCTTTCTTT
j_call: TRBJ1-1
cdr3_length: 16
v_call: TRBV7-2
clone_size: .
d_call: TRBD1

cdr3_aa: CASSLDGLAEYEQYF
cdr3_nt: TGTGCCAGCAGCTTGGATGGACTAGCGGAATACGAGCAGTACTTC
j_call: TRBJ2-7
cdr3_length: 15
v_call: TRBV11-2
clone_size: few
d_call: TRBD2

cdr3_aa: CSVASGRFYEQYF
cdr3_nt: TGCAGCGTTGCGTCGGGTAGGTTCTACGAGCAGTACTTC
j_call: TRBJ2-7
cdr3_length: 13
v_call: TRBV29-1
clone_size: .
d_call: .

cdr3_aa: CASGREGNTDTQYF
cdr3_nt: TGTGCCAGCGGGCGAGAGGGAAACACAGATACGCAGTATTTT
j_call: TRBJ2-3
cdr3_length: 14
v_call: TRBV7-3
clone_size: .
d_call: .

cdr3_aa: CASSYSGTGELFF
cdr3_nt: TGTGCCAGCAGCTACTCAGGGACCGGGGAGCTGTTTTTT
j_call: TRBJ2-2
cdr3_length: 13
v_call: TRBV7-9
clone_size: .
d_call: .

cdr3_aa: CASSIDQGLAGGNEQFF
cdr3_nt: TGTGCCAGTAGTATAGATCAGGGTCTAGCGGGAGGCAATGAGCAGTTCTTC
j_call: TRBJ2-1
cdr3_length: 17
v_call: TRBV19
clone_size: .
d_call: TRBD2

cdr3_aa: CASSDDSANEQFF
cdr3_nt: TGTGCCAGCAGCGACGACTCGGCCAATGAGCAGTTCTTC
j_call: TRBJ2-1
cdr3_length: 13
v_call: TRBV7-9
clone_size: .
d_call: .

cdr3_aa: CASRIQGANTGELFF
cdr3_nt: TGTGCCAGCAGAATTCAGGGGGCAAACACCGGGGAGCTGTTTTTT
j_call: TRBJ2-2
cdr3_length: 15
v_call: TRBV5-4
clone_size: few
d_call: TRBD1

cdr3_aa: CASGPGLQETQYF
cdr3_nt: TGTGCCAGTGGACCGGGACTCCAAGAGACCCAGTACTTC
j_call: TRBJ2-5
cdr3_length: 13
v_call: TRBV6-6
clone_size: .
d_call: .

cdr3_aa: CASSLAGSSNYGYTF
cdr3_nt: TGTGCCAGCAGCTTAGCTGGCAGTTCTAACTATGGCTACACCTTC
j_call: TRBJ1-2
cdr3_length: 15
v_call: TRBV7-8
clone_size: .
d_call: .

cdr3_aa: CASSESTGEQYF
cdr3_nt: TGCGCCAGCAGTGAGTCTACAGGGGAGCAGTATTTT
j_call: TRBJ2-3
cdr3_length: 12
v_call: TRBV10-1
clone_size: once
d_call: TRBD1

cdr3_aa: CASSLGWGGYRNTEAFF
cdr3_nt: TGTGCCAGCAGCTTAGGGTGGGGGGGCTACAGGAACACTGAAGCTTTCTTT
j_call: TRBJ1-1
cdr3_length: 17
v_call: TRBV11-2
clone_size: .
d_call: .

cdr3_aa: CAISRIPGSLTDTQYF
cdr3_nt: TGTGCCATCAGCCGAATACCCGGCAGCCTCACAGATACGCAGTATTTT
j_call: TRBJ2-3
cdr3_length: 16
v_call: TRBV10-3
clone_size: .
d_call: .

cdr3_aa: CASSWDSNSGNTIYF
cdr3_nt: TGTGCCAGCAGCTGGGACAGTAACTCTGGAAACACCATATATTTT
j_call: TRBJ1-3
cdr3_length: 15
v_call: TRBV7-3
clone_size: .
d_call: TRBD1

cdr3_aa: CASSRAGTGEPDTQYF
cdr3_nt: TGTGCCAGTAGTAGAGCCGGGACAGGGGAGCCAGATACGCAGTATTTT
j_call: TRBJ2-3
cdr3_length: 16
v_call: TRBV19
clone_size: once
d_call: TRBD1

cdr3_aa: CASSRRGSTSGNTIYF
cdr3_nt: TGTGCCAGCAGTCGCCGTGGATCCACCTCTGGAAACACCATATATTTT
j_call: TRBJ1-3
cdr3_length: 16
v_call: TRBV28
clone_size: .
d_call: .

cdr3_aa: CASSLSGASYNQPQHF
cdr3_nt: TGTGCCAGCAGCTTAAGCGGGGCCTCATACAATCAGCCCCAGCATTTT
j_call: TRBJ1-5
cdr3_length: 16
v_call: TRBV7-8
clone_size: few
d_call: .

cdr3_aa: CASSPGAGPTGELFF
cdr3_nt: TGTGCCAGCAGTCCCGGGGCGGGCCCCACCGGGGAGCTGTTTTTT
j_call: TRBJ2-2
cdr3_length: 15
v_call: TRBV2
clone_size: .
d_call: .

cdr3_aa: CASRSGQEDTQYF
cdr3_nt: TGTGCCAGTAGATCGGGGCAGGAAGATACGCAGTATTTT
j_call: TRBJ2-3
cdr3_length: 13
v_call: TRBV19
clone_size: .
d_call: .

cdr3_aa: CASRTGGTQLAKNIQYF
cdr3_nt: TGTGCCAGCAGAACAGGGGGAACTCAACTAGCCAAAAACATTCAGTACTTC
j_call: TRBJ2-4
cdr3_length: 17
v_call: TRBV28
clone_size: .
d_call: TRBD1

cdr3_aa: CASSLRGGPGLINNEQFF
cdr3_nt: TGTGCCAGCAGCTTAAGGGGTGGCCCGGGCCTTATTAACAATGAGCAGTTCTTC
j_call: TRBJ2-1
cdr3_length: 18
v_call: TRBV7-3
clone_size: .
d_call: .

cdr3_aa: CASSAATSGANVLTF
cdr3_nt: TGTGCCAGTAGTGCTGCCACCTCTGGGGCCAACGTCCTGACTTTC
j_call: TRBJ2-6
cdr3_length: 15
v_call: TRBV19
clone_size: .
d_call: .

cdr3_aa: CASSKYGGGATGIAADEQFF
cdr3_nt: TGTGCCAGTAGCAAGTATGGAGGGGGGGCGACAGGGATCGCAGCGGATGAGCAGTTCTTC
j_call: TRBJ2-1
cdr3_length: 20
v_call: TRBV19
clone_size: .
d_call: .